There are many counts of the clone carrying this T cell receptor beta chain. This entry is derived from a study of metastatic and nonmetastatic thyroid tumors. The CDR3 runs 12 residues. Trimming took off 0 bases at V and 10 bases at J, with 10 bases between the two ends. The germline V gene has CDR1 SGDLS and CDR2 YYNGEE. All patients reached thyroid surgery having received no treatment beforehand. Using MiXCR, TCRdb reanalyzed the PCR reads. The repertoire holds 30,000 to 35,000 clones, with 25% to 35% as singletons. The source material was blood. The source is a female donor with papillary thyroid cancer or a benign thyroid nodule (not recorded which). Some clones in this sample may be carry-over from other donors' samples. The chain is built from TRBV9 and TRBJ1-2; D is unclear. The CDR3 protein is CASSVGGVTYTF. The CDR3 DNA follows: TGTGCCAGCAGCGTAGGTGGGGTGACCTACACCTTC.